These 5 T cell receptor beta chains were all obtained from the same sample, sequenced in a study of T cell repertoires in cytomegalovirus infection. TCRdb called the reads again in MiXCR, with one record for every CDR3 protein. The table includes fewer than 1,000,000 distinct CDR3 sequences, about a third detected once. These receptors lack a known antigen. The sequencing here drew on cultured CD8+ T cells from PBMCs, taken from culture after CMV antigen stimulation. The receptors derive from a human donor in good health (CMV status not recorded). Some clones in this sample may be carry-over from other donors' samples.

The rearrangement joins TRBV29-1 to TRBJ1-1; D is perhaps TRBD1 (6 bases). There are 12 residues in the CDR3. The V end was cut by 4 bases, the J end by 5 bases, with 11 bases between. Germline values: CDR1 SQVTM, CDR2 ANQGSEA. This CDR3 reads CSVVLQGTEAFF. CDR3 sequence (DNA): TGCAGCGTTGTCCTACAGGGAACTGAAGCTTTCTTT.

As regards this clonotype: Without the conserved terminal phenylalanine or tryptophan, this CDR3 likely stems from a read error. The V gene is TRBV25-1, the J gene TRBJ1-1, with TRBD1 matching over 8 bases. The CDR3 runs 15 residues. The germline CDR1 and CDR2 sequences are MGHDK and SYGVNS. After removal of 3 bases from V and 4 bases from J, the junction contained 7 bases not matched to a gene. CDR3 residues: CASSDPKTGVTEAFS. The CDR3 nucleotides read TGTGCCAGCAGTGATCCGAAGACAGGGGTCACTGAAGCTTTCTCT.

The chain combines TRBV5-6 with TRBJ1-3, with D possibly being TRBD1 (5 bases). The length of the CDR3 is 15 residues. The germline CDR1 and CDR2 sequences are SGHDT and YYEEEE. Trimming shortened V by 4 bases and J by 3 bases, and 14 bases separated the two germline ends. CDR3 coding DNA: TGTGCCAGCAGCCCGACAGTTCGCCATGGAAACACCATATATTTT. Translation gives CASSPTVRHGNTIYF.

The rearrangement joins TRBV4-3 to TRBJ2-1, with 7 bases fitting TRBD2. This CDR3 contains 13 residues. V dropped 3 bases and J dropped 9; count of bases not matched to a gene: 5. Germline V gene data show CDR1 as LGHNA and CDR2 as YSLEER. The DNA of the CDR3 is TGCGCCAGCAGCCATGCGGGGGAGGCTGAGCAGTTCTTC. This encodes CASSHAGEAEQFF.

V and J are TRBV6-8 and TRBJ1-1; weak D call: TRBD1 (6 bases). V gave up 2 bases and J gave up 6 bases, with 13 bases separating them. Germline CDR1 is MNHGY and CDR2 is SAAAGT. The CDR3 is made up of 14 amino acids. The CDR3 protein is CASSYRGSLAEAFF. CDR3 DNA sequence: TGTGCCAGCAGTTACAGGGGGTCGCTGGCTGAAGCTTTCTTT.